The rows below give T cell receptor beta chains drawn from one sample of a study of cytomegalovirus exposure and HLA in healthy donors. The protocol was immunoSEQ multiplex PCR, while the TCRdb copy is restricted to in-frame clones and leaves out a portion. The table lists about 130,000 clones, over 85% of them singletons, with 3% to 4% in the top ten. The source material was PBMCs. The source is a man younger than 40 in good health and CMV-seronegative. CDR3s include the opening cysteine and the closing phenylalanine or tryptophan. D genes are given only for firm matches. Size tells how often a clone was seen (once, few, many) or the class of an expanded clone, and some rows leave it out.

TRBJ2-2,TRBV9,.,TRBD2,16,CASSVGGLALTGELFF,TGTGCCAGCAGCGTAGGGGGACTAGCCCTCACCGGGGAGCTGTTTTTT
TRBJ1-6,TRBV27,few,TRBD1,12,CASRDRGSPLHF,TGTGCCAGCAGAGACAGGGGTTCACCCCTCCACTTT
TRBJ1-5,TRBV5-6,once,TRBD1,16,CASSLGVGQGNQPQHF,TGTGCCAGCAGCTTGGGGGTGGGACAGGGCAATCAGCCCCAGCATTTT
TRBJ1-4,TRBV6-5,once,.,14,CASSQARGNEKLFF,TGTGCCAGCTCCCAGGCCAGGGGTAATGAAAAACTGTTTTTT
TRBJ1-6,TRBV7-2,.,.,15,CASSFARGGGSPLHF,TGTGCCAGCAGCTTTGCTCGCGGAGGAGGTTCACCCCTCCACTTT
TRBJ1-2,TRBV11-2,.,.,15,CASSLNLDRNYGYTF,TGTGCCAGCAGCTTAAACCTCGACAGGAACTATGGCTACACCTTC
TRBJ1-3,TRBV6-5,.,.,15,CASSQGQGPRNTIYF,TGTGCCAGCAGTCAGGGTCAGGGCCCGCGAAACACCATATATTTT
TRBJ1-1,TRBV7-2,.,.,13,CASSSGMNTEAFF,TGTGCCAGCAGCTCAGGGATGAACACTGAAGCTTTCTTT
TRBJ1-1,TRBV18,.,TRBD1,14,CASSPNTGVTEAFF,TGTGCCAGCTCACCAAATACAGGGGTTACTGAAGCTTTCTTT
TRBJ1-1,TRBV5-1,.,TRBD1,15,CASSLTGGVGTEAFF,TGCGCCAGCAGCTTGACAGGGGGCGTTGGCACTGAAGCTTTCTTT
TRBJ1-3,TRBV10-3,once,TRBD1,18,CAISDARGGQSSGNTIYF,TGTGCCATCAGTGATGCCAGAGGGGGCCAAAGCTCTGGAAACACCATATATTTT
TRBJ1-4,TRBV7-9,.,TRBD1,19,CASSSPPRTGGGPDEKLFF,TGTGCCAGCAGCTCGCCCCCCAGGACAGGGGGAGGCCCGGATGAAAAACTGTTTTTT
TRBJ2-5,TRBV11-2,.,TRBD2,15,CASSRRPGTIWTQYF,TGTGCCAGCAGCCGGAGACCCGGGACTATTTGGACCCAGTACTTC
TRBJ2-5,TRBV7-2,.,TRBD1,14,CASSSQGARETQYF,TGTGCCAGCAGCTCGCAGGGGGCGCGGGAGACCCAGTACTTC
TRBJ2-3,TRBV29-1,.,.,16,CSVEDRARTSTDTQYF,TGCAGCGTTGAAGATCGTGCCAGGACAAGCACAGATACGCAGTATTTT
TRBJ2-7,TRBV7-2,.,TRBD1,17,CASSLDRTGRSPYEQYF,TGTGCCAGCAGCTTAGATCGGACAGGGAGGAGTCCCTACGAGCAGTACTTC
TRBJ1-2,TRBV7-9,.,.,14,CASSLRGEGYGYTF,TGTGCCAGCAGCTTACGAGGGGAGGGCTATGGCTACACCTTC
TRBJ2-3,TRBV4-3,once,.,17,CASSQKVDREVIDTQYF,TGCGCCAGCAGCCAAAAGGTCGACAGGGAGGTTATAGATACGCAGTATTTT
TRBJ2-1,TRBV7-7,.,TRBD1,14,CASSLRQGANEQFF,TGTGCCAGCAGCTTACGACAGGGAGCGAATGAGCAGTTCTTC
TRBJ1-3,TRBV11-2,.,TRBD1,16,CASSFVPGQGTNTIYF,TGTGCCAGCAGCTTCGTCCCGGGACAGGGGACAAACACCATATATTTT
TRBJ1-4,TRBV7-2,few,.,14,CASSLEARGEKLFF,TGTGCCAGCAGCTTAGAGGCCAGAGGGGAAAAACTGTTTTTT
TRBJ2-7,TRBV27,once,TRBD1,14,CASSLGTGLHEQYF,TGTGCCAGCAGTTTGGGGACAGGGCTACACGAGCAGTACTTC
TRBJ2-5,TRBV5-6,.,TRBD2,16,CASSRGLAGGQETQYF,TGTGCCAGCAGCCGGGGACTAGCGGGGGGCCAAGAGACCCAGTACTTC
TRBJ1-5,TRBV14,.,.,15,CASSQRSGRNQPQHF,TGTGCCAGCAGCCAAAGGTCAGGGAGGAATCAGCCCCAGCATTTT
TRBJ1-4,TRBV11-2,.,.,14,CASSSGRTNEKLFF,TGTGCCAGCAGCTCAGGGAGGACTAATGAAAAACTGTTTTTT
TRBJ2-7,TRBV28,.,.,12,CASRSSVYEQYF,TGTGCCAGCAGATCTAGCGTATACGAGCAGTACTTC
TRBJ2-3,TRBV6-5,.,.,15,CASSYGGASTDTQYF,TGTGCCAGCAGTTACGGGGGGGCTAGCACAGATACGCAGTATTTT
TRBJ1-1,TRBV7-2,.,.,14,CASRLGLLGTEAFF,TGTGCCAGCAGACTAGGGTTGTTAGGGACTGAAGCTTTCTTT
TRBJ1-6,TRBV28,once,.,16,CASSQPRAASGSPLHF,TGTGCCAGCAGTCAACCCCGCGCCGCGAGCGGTTCACCCCTCCACTTT
TRBJ2-1,TRBV28,.,TRBD1,15,CASGLRDRYYNEQFF,TGTGCCAGCGGACTCCGGGACAGATACTACAATGAGCAGTTCTTC
TRBJ2-7,TRBV9,.,.,15,CASSQGKQGLYEQYF,TGTGCCAGCAGCCAGGGAAAACAGGGATTGTACGAGCAGTACTTC
TRBJ1-4,TRBV5-6,once,.,15,CASSLSLTPRRGLFF,TGTGCCAGCAGCTTGTCTCTAACGCCGCGTAGAGGGCTGTTTTTT
TRBJ1-1,TRBV5-1,.,.,14,CASTPGGSNTEAFF,TGCGCCAGCACCCCCGGGGGGTCTAACACTGAAGCTTTCTTT
TRBJ1-5,TRBV6-1,.,.,15,CASSSGGGSNQPQHF,TGTGCCAGCAGTTCCGGGGGGGGGAGCAATCAGCCCCAGCATTTT
TRBJ2-1,TRBV13,.,TRBD1,15,CASSPLGQGVGEQFF,TGTGCCAGCAGCCCACTCGGGCAGGGGGTCGGCGAGCAGTTCTTC
TRBJ1-2,TRBV28,.,TRBD1,12,CASSQGAGGYTF,TGTGCCAGCAGTCAGGGGGCTGGTGGCTACACCTTC
TRBJ2-5,TRBV7-3,.,.,13,CASSLTLQETQYF,TGTGCCAGCAGCTTAACACTGCAAGAGACCCAGTACTTC
TRBJ2-2,TRBV7-7,.,TRBD1,14,CASSGQGHTGELFF,TGTGCTAGCAGCGGACAGGGGCACACCGGGGAGCTGTTTTTT
TRBJ1-2,TRBV6-5,.,.,14,CASSYSGSSEGYTF,TGTGCCAGCAGTTACAGCGGGTCCAGCGAGGGCTACACCTTC
TRBJ2-7,TRBV5-1,.,TRBD1,16,CASTRGQGGASYEQYF,TGCGCCAGCACCCGAGGACAGGGGGGCGCATCCTACGAGCAGTACTTC
TRBJ1-2,TRBV7-9,once,.,15,CASSLGGAGVGGYTF,TGTGCCAGCAGCTTAGGAGGGGCAGGGGTCGGTGGCTACACCTTC
TRBJ2-7,TRBV10-3,.,.,13,CAISKSTDYEQYF,TGTGCCATCAGTAAGTCGACAGACTACGAGCAGTACTTC
TRBJ2-1,TRBV27,.,TRBD1,18,CASSPGQGRLSSYNEQFF,TGTGCCAGCAGCCCGGGACAGGGGAGGCTGTCCTCCTACAATGAGCAGTTCTTC
TRBJ1-2,TRBV14,.,TRBD1,18,CASSQDLGADRAGYGYTF,TGTGCCAGCAGCCAAGATCTCGGGGCAGACAGGGCAGGATATGGCTACACCTTC
TRBJ2-5,TRBV5-4,.,TRBD2,20,CASSPIRTSGGASGEETQYF,TGTGCCAGCAGCCCAATCCGGACTAGCGGGGGGGCTTCTGGCGAAGAGACCCAGTACTTC
TRBJ1-1,TRBV5-6,.,.,15,CASSLVPGVNTEAFF,TGTGCCAGCAGCTTGGTACCAGGGGTGAACACTGAAGCTTTCTTT
TRBJ1-6,TRBV19,.,.,16,CASTGGQSSYNSPLHF,TGTGCCAGTACGGGGGGCCAAAGCTCCTATAATTCACCCCTCCACTTT
TRBJ2-7,TRBV5-1,once,.,13,CASSRTISYEQYF,TGCGCCAGCAGCAGGACAATCTCCTACGAGCAGTACTTC
TRBJ1-1,TRBV6-5,.,TRBD1,15,CASSYSGTGDTEAFF,TGTGCCAGCAGTTACTCAGGGACAGGGGACACTGAAGCTTTCTTT
TRBJ1-4,TRBV5-1,.,TRBD1,15,CASSLSDRVNEKLFF,TGCGCCAGCAGCTTATCGGACAGGGTTAATGAAAAACTGTTTTTT
TRBJ2-7,TRBV28,once,TRBD2,16,CASRRGLARSSYEQYF,TGTGCCAGCAGAAGAGGACTAGCGAGGAGCTCCTACGAGCAGTACTTC
TRBJ2-7,TRBV4-3,.,TRBD2,16,CASSQGPSAGGVEQYF,TGCGCCAGCAGCCAAGGACCCTCCGCCGGGGGGGTCGAGCAGTACTTC
TRBJ1-2,TRBV6-5,.,TRBD1,13,CASSGDRGYGYTF,TGTGCCAGCAGTGGGGACAGGGGATATGGCTACACCTTC
TRBJ2-5,TRBV5-6,.,TRBD2,18,CASSLMASGGRGPETQYF,TGTGCCAGCAGCTTGATGGCTAGCGGGGGCCGGGGGCCAGAGACCCAGTACTTC
TRBJ1-6,TRBV27,once,.,15,CASSSLTGGNSPLHF,TGTGCCAGCAGTTCCCTGACAGGTGGTAATTCACCCCTCCACTTT